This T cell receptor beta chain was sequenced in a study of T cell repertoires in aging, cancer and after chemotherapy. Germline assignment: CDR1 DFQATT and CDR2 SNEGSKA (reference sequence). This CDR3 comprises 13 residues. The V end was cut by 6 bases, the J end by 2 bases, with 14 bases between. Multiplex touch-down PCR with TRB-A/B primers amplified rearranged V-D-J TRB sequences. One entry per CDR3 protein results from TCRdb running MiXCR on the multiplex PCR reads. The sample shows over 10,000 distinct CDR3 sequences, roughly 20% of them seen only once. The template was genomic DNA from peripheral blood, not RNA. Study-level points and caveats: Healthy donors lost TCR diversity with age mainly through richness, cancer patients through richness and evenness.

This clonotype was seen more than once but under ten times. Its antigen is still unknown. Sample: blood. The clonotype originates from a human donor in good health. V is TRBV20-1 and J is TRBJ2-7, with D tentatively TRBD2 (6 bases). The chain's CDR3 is CSAGGGGAYEQYF. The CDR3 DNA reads TGCAGTGCGGGGGGTGGCGGTGCCTACGAGCAGTACTTC.